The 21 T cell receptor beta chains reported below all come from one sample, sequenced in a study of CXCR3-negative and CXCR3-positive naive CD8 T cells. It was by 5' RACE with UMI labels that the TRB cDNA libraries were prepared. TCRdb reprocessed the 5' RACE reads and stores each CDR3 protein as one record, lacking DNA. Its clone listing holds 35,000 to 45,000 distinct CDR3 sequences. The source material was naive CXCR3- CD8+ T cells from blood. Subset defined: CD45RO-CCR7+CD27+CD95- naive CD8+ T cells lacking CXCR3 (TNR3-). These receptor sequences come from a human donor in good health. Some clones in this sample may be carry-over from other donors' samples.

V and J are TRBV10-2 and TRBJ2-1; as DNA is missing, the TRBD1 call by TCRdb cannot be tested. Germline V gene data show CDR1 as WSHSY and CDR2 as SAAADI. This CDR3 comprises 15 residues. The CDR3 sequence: CASSEPGTVYNEQFF.

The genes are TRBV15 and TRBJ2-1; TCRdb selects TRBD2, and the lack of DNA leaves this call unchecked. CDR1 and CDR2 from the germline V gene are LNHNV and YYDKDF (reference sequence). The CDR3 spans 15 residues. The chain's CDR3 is CATRPAGDSYNEQFF. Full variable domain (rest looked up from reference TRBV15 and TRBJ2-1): DAMVIQNPRYQVTQFGKPVTLSCSQTLNHNVMYWYQQKSSQAPKLLFHYYDKDFNNEADTPDNFQSRRPNTSFCFLDIRSPGLGDTAMYLCATRPAGDSYNEQFFGPGTRLTVL.

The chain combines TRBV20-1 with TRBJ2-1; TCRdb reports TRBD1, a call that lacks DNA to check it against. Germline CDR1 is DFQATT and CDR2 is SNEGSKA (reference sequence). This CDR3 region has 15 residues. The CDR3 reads CSARGGQGPSNEQFF.

CDR3 sequence: CASSQTEYNEQFF. The rearrangement uses TRBV4-3 and TRBJ2-1. The germline V gene encodes CDR1 LGHNA and CDR2 YSLEER. This CDR3 is 13 amino acids long.

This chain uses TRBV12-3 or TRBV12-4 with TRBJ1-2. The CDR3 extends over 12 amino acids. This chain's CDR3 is CASSLENYGYTF.

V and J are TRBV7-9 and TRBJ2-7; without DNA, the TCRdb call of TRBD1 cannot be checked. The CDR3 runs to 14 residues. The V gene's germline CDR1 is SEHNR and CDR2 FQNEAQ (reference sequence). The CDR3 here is CASSIGTAAYEQYF.

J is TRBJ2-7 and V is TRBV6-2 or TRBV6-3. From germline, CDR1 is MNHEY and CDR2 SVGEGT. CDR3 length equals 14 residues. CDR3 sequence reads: CASKTSWGGYEQYF.

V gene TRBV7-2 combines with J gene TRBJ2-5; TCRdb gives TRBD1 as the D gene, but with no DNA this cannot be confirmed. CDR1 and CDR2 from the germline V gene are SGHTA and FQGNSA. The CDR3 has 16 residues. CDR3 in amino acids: CASSLVVGGWAETQYF.

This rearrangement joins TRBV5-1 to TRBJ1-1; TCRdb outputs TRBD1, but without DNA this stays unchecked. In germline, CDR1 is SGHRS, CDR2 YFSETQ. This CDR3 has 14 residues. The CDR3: CASSPTTGGTEAFF.

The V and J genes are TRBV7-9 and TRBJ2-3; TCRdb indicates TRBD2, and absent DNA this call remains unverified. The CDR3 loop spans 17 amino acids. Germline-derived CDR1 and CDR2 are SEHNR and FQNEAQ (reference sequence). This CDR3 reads CASSLEERGIPTDTQYF.

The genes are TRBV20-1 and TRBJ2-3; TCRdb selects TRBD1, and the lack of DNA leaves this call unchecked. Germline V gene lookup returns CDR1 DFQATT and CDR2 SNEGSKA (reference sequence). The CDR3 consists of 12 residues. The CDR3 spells CSAREGEDTQYF.

The CDR3 protein is CSVHRGRRETQYF. The V gene is TRBV29-1, the J gene TRBJ2-5; TCRdb's D call, TRBD1, is unchecked because there is no DNA. CDR3 size: 13 residues. The germline V gene encodes CDR1 SQVTM and CDR2 ANQGSEA.

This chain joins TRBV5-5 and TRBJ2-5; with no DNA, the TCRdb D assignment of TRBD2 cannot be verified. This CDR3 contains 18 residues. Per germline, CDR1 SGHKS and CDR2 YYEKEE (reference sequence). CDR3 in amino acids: CASSFGVAGGPPRETQYF.

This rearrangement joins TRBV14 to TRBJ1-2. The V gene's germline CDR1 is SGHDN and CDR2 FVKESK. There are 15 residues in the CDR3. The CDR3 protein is CASSPFEFWGYGYTF. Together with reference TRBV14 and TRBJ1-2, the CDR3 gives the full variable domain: EAGVTQFPSHSVIEKGQTVTLRCDPISGHDNLYWYRRVMGKEIKFLLHFVKESKQDESGMPNNRFLAERTGGTYSTLKVQPAELEDSGVYFCASSPFEFWGYGYTFGSGTRLTVV.

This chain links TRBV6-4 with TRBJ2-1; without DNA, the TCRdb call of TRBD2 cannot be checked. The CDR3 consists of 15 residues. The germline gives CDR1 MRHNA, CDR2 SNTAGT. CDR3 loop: CASSGLAGDYNEQFF.

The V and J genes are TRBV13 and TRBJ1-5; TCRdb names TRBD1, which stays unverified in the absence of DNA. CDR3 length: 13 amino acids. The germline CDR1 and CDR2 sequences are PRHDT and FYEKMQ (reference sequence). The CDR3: CASSLLGGQPQHF. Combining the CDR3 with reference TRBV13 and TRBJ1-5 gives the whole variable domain AAGVIQSPRHLIKEKRETATLKCYPIPRHDTVYWYQQGPGQDPQFLISFYEKMQSDKGSIPDRFSAQQFSDYHSELNMSSLELGDSALYFCASSLLGGQPQHFGDGTRLSIL.

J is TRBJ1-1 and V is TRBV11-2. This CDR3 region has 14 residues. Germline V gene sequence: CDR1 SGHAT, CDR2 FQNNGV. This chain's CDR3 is CASSLDEWTTEAFF.

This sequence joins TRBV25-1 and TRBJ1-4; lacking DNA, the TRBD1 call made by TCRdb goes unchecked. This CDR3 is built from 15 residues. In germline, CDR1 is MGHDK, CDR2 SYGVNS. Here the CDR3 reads CASSSLDRVSEKLFF.

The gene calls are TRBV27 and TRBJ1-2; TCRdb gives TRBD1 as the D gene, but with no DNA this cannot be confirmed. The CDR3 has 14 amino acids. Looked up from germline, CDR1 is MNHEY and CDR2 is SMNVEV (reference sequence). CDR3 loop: CASGDSGEPYGYTF.

This CDR3 is CASSRAGELFF. The V call is TRBV12-3 or TRBV12-4, the J call TRBJ2-2; the TCRdb call, TRBD1, lacks DNA for checking. The CDR3 runs 11 residues.

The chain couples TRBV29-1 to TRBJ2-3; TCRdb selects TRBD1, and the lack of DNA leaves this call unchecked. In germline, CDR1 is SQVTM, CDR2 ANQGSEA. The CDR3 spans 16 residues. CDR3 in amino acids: CSVEGQGVGSTDTQYF.